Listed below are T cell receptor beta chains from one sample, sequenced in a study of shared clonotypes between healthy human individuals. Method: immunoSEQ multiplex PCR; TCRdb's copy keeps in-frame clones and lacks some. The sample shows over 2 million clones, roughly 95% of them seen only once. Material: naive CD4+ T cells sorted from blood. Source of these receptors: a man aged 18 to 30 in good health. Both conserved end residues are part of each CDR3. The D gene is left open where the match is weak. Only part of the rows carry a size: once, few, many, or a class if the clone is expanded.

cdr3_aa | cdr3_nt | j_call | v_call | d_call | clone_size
CASSPLAGNQETQYF | TGTGCCAGCTCACCACTAGCGGGGAACCAAGAGACCCAGTACTTC | TRBJ2-5 | TRBV18 | TRBD2 | NA
CASSGRTSSQETQYF | TGTGCCAGCAGTGGTAGGACTAGCTCTCAAGAGACCCAGTACTTC | TRBJ2-5 | TRBV7-2 | TRBD2 | NA
CASSQPGQGFTGELFF | TGTGCCAGCAGCCAGCCGGGACAGGGGTTCACCGGGGAGCTGTTTTTT | TRBJ2-2 | TRBV5-6 | TRBD1 | once
CASSALFPIGSSYNSPLHF | TGTGCCAGCAGTGCGCTCTTCCCGATCGGGAGCTCCTATAATTCACCCCTCCACTTT | TRBJ1-6 | TRBV6-1 | NA | once
CASGLVLYNEQFF | TGTGCTAGTGGTTTGGTACTTTACAATGAGCAGTTCTTC | TRBJ2-1 | TRBV12-5 | NA | once
CASSPGQGGNYGYTF | TGTGCCAGCAGCCCGGGACAAGGGGGTAACTATGGCTACACCTTC | TRBJ1-2 | TRBV7-2 | NA | once
CASRPLAGERYGYTF | TGTGCCAGCAGACCCCTTGCGGGAGAGAGATATGGCTACACCTTC | TRBJ1-2 | TRBV2 | NA | NA
CASSTETMAGTDTQYF | TGTGCCAGCAGTACTGAAACGATGGCTGGCACAGATACGCAGTATTTT | TRBJ2-3 | TRBV7-9 | NA | NA
CAWTGPSTEQYF | TGTGCCTGGACGGGGCCAAGTACAGAGCAGTACTTC | TRBJ2-7 | TRBV30 | NA | once
CASLNRATDTQYF | TGTGCCAGCCTGAACCGCGCCACAGATACGCAGTATTTT | TRBJ2-3 | TRBV6-6 | NA | NA
CASSQTGMNTEAFF | TGTGCCAGCAGCCAAACAGGGATGAACACTGAAGCTTTCTTT | TRBJ1-1 | TRBV14 | NA | NA
CASSTTGIAATEAFF | TGTGCCAGCAGCACGACAGGGATTGCTGCTACTGAAGCTTTCTTT | TRBJ1-1 | TRBV5-5 | TRBD1 | NA
CASSPHKDQPQHF | TGTGCCAGCTCACCCCATAAGGATCAGCCCCAGCATTTT | TRBJ1-5 | TRBV18 | NA | NA
CATKPGQGANSPLHF | TGTGCCACCAAACCAGGACAGGGGGCAAATTCACCCCTCCACTTT | TRBJ1-6 | TRBV15 | TRBD1 | NA
CASSLPENTEAFF | TGCGCCAGCAGCTTGCCAGAGAACACTGAAGCTTTCTTT | TRBJ1-1 | TRBV5-1 | NA | NA
CASSLDRAKNIQYF | TGTGCCAGCAGTTTAGATAGAGCCAAAAACATTCAGTACTTC | TRBJ2-4 | TRBV27 | NA | NA